This T cell receptor (beta chain) is from a study of T cell responses to AZD1222 COVID-19 vaccine (dated by TCRdb to the early 2020s). About the full investigation: Because spike-specific TCR depth and breadth did not differ between the two schedules, AZD1222 recipients who got a second dose at roughly 4 weeks were pooled with those who got a second dose at roughly 12 weeks. TCR sequencing was performed for more than 230 trial participants, of whom around 200 were given two doses of AZD1222 and 26 were given two doses of MenACWY control vaccine. Trial participants were enrolled by age into 18-55, 56-69 and 70-plus year subgroups, with roughly 160, 29 and 62 TCR-sequenced participants respectively.

The CDR3 regions of human TCRbeta chains were analyzed by immunosequencing. The authors processed their data as follows. Repertoire TCRs were checked for matches against a reference library of SARS-CoV-2-specific TCRs that had been generated using the MIRA antigen-specificity platform. Breadth meant the fraction of unique TCRs that were SARS-CoV-2-associated, whereas depth meant the fraction of total T cells that were SARS-CoV-2-associated. Each spike-specific TCR was assigned to its reactive spike region and to a CD4 or CD8 class using the MIRA data. Log10-transformed breadth and depth values were compared by one-way ANOVA with Sidak's multiple comparisons tests. Sourced from immuneACCESS, this table was stored by TCRdb with only in-frame sequences that have V and J called. A share of the clones is absent; for the studies checked, an unresolved V gene accounts for under half, and the remainder has no known explanation. That table gives V, J and clone size, and the DNA gave D and trimming. Recorded for this sample are about 130,000 clones; around 83% of them occurred a single time. 9% to 15% of the sample comes from the top ten.

Reading the label with the study, this specimen's time point is: baseline before first vaccination. Vaccinee samples came from UK trials COV001 and COV002, including a single-blind randomized controlled phase 2/3 trial of AZD1222 (ChAdOx1 nCoV-19) in healthy adults. Trial participant PBMC samples were collected at day 0 and day 28 after the second dose for TCRbeta chain sequencing. V has 0 bases trimmed and J has 0 bases trimmed; junction bases matching no gene number 1. From its cysteine to its phenylalanine, the CDR3 spans 17 amino acids. Here the CDR3 DNA is all that survives: 51 bases in frame from base 1. The CDR1 and CDR2 encoded by the germline V gene are SGHVS and FQNEAQ. This clone has a single count. The antigen it binds to is not known. Base qualities are missing; no much larger clone stands one base away. Paper-wide results and their limitations: Conclusions about previously exposed vaccinees are limited, since just five or six AZD1222 recipients were seropositive for SARS-CoV-2 at baseline. After two AZD1222 doses, spike-specific TCR breadth and depth were significantly higher than at day 0 and than in MenACWY recipients. Epitopes outside the regions mutated in the B.1.351 and B.1.1.7 variants were reportedly recognized by nearly half of the unique spike-specific TCRs. The whole spike protein was spanned by vaccine-associated CD4 TCRs, and dominant responses were seen in regions 160-218 and 743-854. Because no day 14 peak-response samples were available, the repertoires could be characterized only after the peak T cell response. In the small 56-69-year group, the increase in depth fell short of significance, most likely because of low power. Participants were mostly white British, with more females than males. The authors suggested clonal diversity may have been underestimated.

This TCR was recovered from an adult in good health. The specimen comprised peripheral blood, sampled on day 0 of AZD1222 vaccination. The chain is made from TRBV7-8 and TRBJ2-1, and 11 junctional nucleotides match TRBD2. The sequence in DNA is TGTGCCAGCAGCTTAGCGGGACTAGCGGACTCCTACAATGAGCAGTTCTTC. The encoded protein is CASSLAGLADSYNEQFF.